A single sample is the source of the 8 T cell receptor beta chains below, sequenced in a study of blood T cell repertoires in COVID-19. This table comes from immunoSEQ multiplex PCR, and its TCRdb copy is limited to in-frame clones, with some not included. The profile shows approximately 11,000 clones, about four fifths of them singletons. The sequenced sample was peripheral blood. The receptors derive from a woman aged 55 to 70 with acute or convalescent COVID-19.

This clone has just one count. This sequence joins TRBV11-2 and TRBJ2-2, with 8 bases fitting TRBD1. CDR3 length: 16 amino acids. Trimming cost V 2 bases and J 7 bases; bases outside gene matches: 9. The germline CDR1 and CDR2 sequences are SGHAT and FQNNGV. CDR3 nucleotides: TGTGCCAGCAGCTTACCGGCAGGACAGGGCATCGGGGAGCTGTTTTTT. Translating it yields CASSLPAGQGIGELFF.

The chain couples TRBV7-9 to TRBJ2-3; 9 nucleotides align to TRBD2. This CDR3 is 14 amino acids long. Germline trimming cut 5 bases from V and 9 bases from J; bases unmatched to any gene: 9. The V gene's germline CDR1 is SEHNR and CDR2 FQNEAQ (reference sequence). CDR3 coding DNA: TGTGCCAGCAGCCCACCCTCTAGCGGGGTCACGCAGTATTTT. Its protein is CASSPPSSGVTQYF.

In nucleotides, the CDR3 is TGTGCCAGCAGTGGGACAGGGTCTCAAAGTGAAGCTTTCTTT. This gives the protein CASSGTGSQSEAFF. V usage is TRBV2 and J usage is TRBJ1-1; 8 bases line up with TRBD1. The CDR3 has 14 residues. CDR1 SNHLY and CDR2 FYNNEI come from the germline V gene. The ends lost 4 bases at V and 7 bases at J; junction bases unmatched: 8.

This clone was counted a few times. This chain links TRBV7-6 with TRBJ2-7; 8 bases fit TRBD1. The CDR3 is 14 amino acids. Germline CDR1 reads SGHVS; CDR2 reads FNYEAQ. J gave up 6 bases and V 5 bases, and 9 bases lay outside the gene matches. The CDR3 spells CASSEWTGKSEQYF. DNA for the CDR3: TGTGCCAGCAGCGAATGGACAGGGAAGAGCGAGCAGTACTTC.

This chain links TRBV18 with TRBJ1-2; D ambiguous. Trimming pared 4 bases from V and 7 bases from J, leaving 19 bases between. This CDR3 contains 15 residues. The V gene's germline CDR1 is KGHSH and CDR2 LQKENI. The CDR3, as DNA: TGTGCCAGCTCACGACGTCAGGTGAAAGGAGGTGGCTACACCTTC. This translates into CASSRRQVKGGGYTF.

This chain connects TRBV2 to TRBJ1-5; D remains ambiguous. V gave up 5 bases and J gave up 2 bases, with 13 bases separating them. This CDR3 has 15 amino acids. CDR1 is SNHLY, CDR2 FYNNEI, per germline. CDR3 loop: CASSSGHFGNQPQHF. The CDR3 DNA is TGTGCCAGCAGTTCTGGTCACTTTGGCAATCAGCCCCAGCATTTT.

This sequence joins TRBV30 and TRBJ1-2, with 9 nucleotides matching TRBD1. J was trimmed by 6 bases and V by 2 bases; bases with no gene match: 10. The CDR3 runs 15 residues. Germline CDR1 is GTSNPN and CDR2 is SVGIG (reference sequence). The CDR3 sequence: CAWSPTHRGQDGYTF. The CDR3 DNA reads TGTGCCTGGAGTCCAACCCACAGGGGGCAGGATGGCTACACCTTC.

The chain joins TRBV30 to TRBJ1-2; TRBD1 is a possible D gene (5 bases). Germline V lookup: CDR1 GTSNPN, CDR2 SVGIG (reference sequence). Trimming left V 2 bases short and J 5 bases short, with 33 bases between. This CDR3 spans 20 amino acids. The CDR3 loop reads CAWSPVHRSRTRANYYGYTF. CDR3 sequence (DNA): TGTGCCTGGAGTCCGGTCCATAGAAGTCGGACAAGAGCTAACTATTATGGCTACACCTTC.